Listed below are T cell receptor beta chains from one sample, sequenced in a study of CXCR3-negative and CXCR3-positive naive CD8 T cells. TCRdb reprocessed the 5' RACE reads, with one entry per CDR3 protein and no DNA. The sample features 120,000 to 150,000 distinct CDR3 sequences, with roughly 0.28% in its top ten. Sequencing used naive CXCR3+ CD8+ T cells from blood. Receptors were obtained from a human donor in good health. Some clones in this sample may be carry-over from other donors' samples. The CDR3 runs from the conserved cysteine through the conserved F or W. Each record gives: V gene, J gene, CDR3 length, CDR3 protein.

V gene: TRBV20-1; J gene: TRBJ1-2; CDR3 length: 12; CDR3 protein: CSAPTANYGYTF
V gene: TRBV29-1; J gene: TRBJ1-2; CDR3 length: 15; CDR3 protein: CSVEGGTGNNYGYTF
V gene: TRBV9; J gene: TRBJ2-1; CDR3 length: 15; CDR3 protein: CASSVESGSYNEQFF
V gene: TRBV7-3; J gene: TRBJ1-2; CDR3 length: 14; CDR3 protein: CASSSQGGLESYTF
V gene: TRBV4-2; J gene: TRBJ1-1; CDR3 length: 13; CDR3 protein: CASSQVNSNEAFF
V gene: TRBV28; J gene: TRBJ2-5; CDR3 length: 14; CDR3 protein: CASSYDLAGETQYF
V gene: TRBV29-1; J gene: TRBJ2-1; CDR3 length: 14; CDR3 protein: CSVEISGSRYEQFF
V gene: TRBV29-1; J gene: TRBJ2-1; CDR3 length: 12; CDR3 protein: CSAQTEYNEQFF
V gene: TRBV29-1; J gene: TRBJ2-1; CDR3 length: 15; CDR3 protein: CSITVGTGLGKEQFF
V gene: TRBV4-2; J gene: TRBJ2-2; CDR3 length: 17; CDR3 protein: CASSQWTSGWDTGELFF
V gene: TRBV27; J gene: TRBJ2-3; CDR3 length: 12; CDR3 protein: CASAKGADTQYF
V gene: TRBV5-1; J gene: TRBJ2-4; CDR3 length: 19; CDR3 protein: CASSSILLGGREPINIQYF
V gene: TRBV13; J gene: TRBJ1-1; CDR3 length: 13; CDR3 protein: CASSLDIRTEAFF
V gene: TRBV28; J gene: TRBJ1-6; CDR3 length: 14; CDR3 protein: CASSYTGDIRPLHF
V gene: TRBV20-1; J gene: TRBJ2-1; CDR3 length: 15; CDR3 protein: CSAGPGTSGPNKQFF
V gene: TRBV28; J gene: TRBJ2-7; CDR3 length: 13; CDR3 protein: CATHAVDTYEQYF
V gene: TRBV7-3; J gene: TRBJ2-2; CDR3 length: 14; CDR3 protein: CASSSGLGAGELFF
V gene: TRBV29-1; J gene: TRBJ2-1; CDR3 length: 15; CDR3 protein: CSAPSGTSPYNEQFF
V gene: TRBV29-1; J gene: TRBJ2-2; CDR3 length: 13; CDR3 protein: CSATRGASGELFF
V gene: TRBV7-8; J gene: TRBJ1-5; CDR3 length: 16; CDR3 protein: CASSLEQGWSNQPQHF
V gene: TRBV6-4; J gene: TRBJ2-1; CDR3 length: 18; CDR3 protein: CASSDMAHGLSSYNEQFF
V gene: TRBV28; J gene: TRBJ2-5; CDR3 length: 16; CDR3 protein: CASSQLEDRGLETQYF
V gene: TRBV5-1; J gene: TRBJ1-2; CDR3 length: 16; CDR3 protein: CASSPQRGQGADGYTF
V gene: TRBV5-1; J gene: TRBJ1-1; CDR3 length: 12; CDR3 protein: CASEGFGTEAFF
V gene: TRBV7-9; J gene: TRBJ2-7; CDR3 length: 17; CDR3 protein: CASSDKRGSGSNYEQYF
V gene: TRBV7-9; J gene: TRBJ2-5; CDR3 length: 19; CDR3 protein: CASTRLWGDRDGFTETQYF
V gene: TRBV19; J gene: TRBJ1-1; CDR3 length: 15; CDR3 protein: CASSPRDRGRTEAFF
V gene: TRBV29-1; J gene: TRBJ2-1; CDR3 length: 14; CDR3 protein: CSVVKRDSYNEQFF